The 4 T cell receptor beta chains below come from one sample, sequenced in a study of T cells in Graves' hyperthyroidism and ophthalmopathy. Template material for amplifying TCR beta CDR3 regions consisted of RNA transcripts. The HTBI primer set drove a first-round RT-PCR of the TCR CDR3. TCRdb re-called the multiplex PCR reads through MiXCR, storing one row per CDR3 protein. The sample records a few hundred thousand distinct CDR3 sequences, approximately 15% being singletons. What was sequenced was blood. The receptors were sampled from a woman under 30 with Graves' hyperthyroidism.

This clonotype was detected many times. The rearrangement joins TRBV7-3 to TRBJ2-1; 11 nucleotides match TRBD2. CDR1 SGHTA and CDR2 FQGTGA come from the germline V gene. J was trimmed by 2 bases and V by 5 bases; bases with no gene match: 5. This CDR3 contains 16 residues. The CDR3 spells CASSPQLAGAYNEQFF. In DNA, the CDR3 is TGTGCCAGCAGCCCCCAACTAGCGGGAGCCTACAATGAGCAGTTCTTC. Drawing the rest from reference TRBV7-3 and TRBJ2-1, the complete variable domain is GAGVSQTPSNKVTEKGKYVELRCDPISGHTALYWYRQSLGQGPEFLIYFQGTGAADDSGLPNDRFFAVRPEGSVSTLKIQRTERGDSAVYLCASSPQLAGAYNEQFFGPGTRLTVL.

As regards this clonotype: The conserved phenylalanine or tryptophan normally closing the CDR3 is absent here, so this likely arose from a read error. This chain uses TRBV29-1 with TRBJ1-2; D not certain. Trimming stripped 4 bases from V and 1 base from J, with 10 bases between. This CDR3 is 13 amino acids long. Germline V gives CDR1 SQVTM, CDR2 ANQGSEA. CDR3 DNA: TGCAGCGTTGTGTCCGGGGTTAACTATGGCTACACCCTC. Its protein is CSVVSGVNYGYTL.

The rearrangement uses TRBV20-1 and TRBJ2-7; TRBD2 agrees at 10 bases. The CDR3 covers 13 residues. In germline, CDR1 is DFQATT, CDR2 SNEGSKA (reference sequence). In DNA form, the CDR3 reads TGCAGCACTTTACCTAGCGGGAGCTACGAGCAGTACTTC. The encoded protein is CSTLPSGSYEQYF.

The chain links TRBV20-1 to TRBJ1-1; D remains ambiguous. The CDR3 extends over 13 amino acids. With 1 base removed from V and 5 bases from J, the gap between germline ends came to 11 bases. From germline, CDR1 is DFQATT and CDR2 SNEGSKA (reference sequence). The CDR3 coding sequence is TGCAGTGCTAGAGGGATGGGGAGGACTGAAGCTTTCTTT. Protein: CSARGMGRTEAFF.